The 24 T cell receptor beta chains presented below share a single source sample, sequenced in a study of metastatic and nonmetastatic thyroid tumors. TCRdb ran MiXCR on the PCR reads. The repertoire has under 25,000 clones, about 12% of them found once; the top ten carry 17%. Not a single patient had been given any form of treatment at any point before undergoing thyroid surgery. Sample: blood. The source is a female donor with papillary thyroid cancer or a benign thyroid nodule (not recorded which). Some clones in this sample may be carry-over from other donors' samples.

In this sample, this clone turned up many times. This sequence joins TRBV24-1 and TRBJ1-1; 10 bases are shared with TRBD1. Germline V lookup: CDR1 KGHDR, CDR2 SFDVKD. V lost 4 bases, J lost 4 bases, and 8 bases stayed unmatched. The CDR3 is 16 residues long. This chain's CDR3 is CATSDSARDRGTEAFF. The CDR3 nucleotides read TGTGCCACCAGTGACTCAGCCCGGGACAGGGGCACTGAAGCTTTCTTT.

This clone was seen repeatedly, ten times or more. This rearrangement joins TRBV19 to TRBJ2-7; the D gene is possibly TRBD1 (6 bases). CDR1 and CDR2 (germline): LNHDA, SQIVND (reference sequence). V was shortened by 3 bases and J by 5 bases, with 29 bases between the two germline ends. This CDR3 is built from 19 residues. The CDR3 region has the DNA TGTGCCAGTAGTATTAGGAAAACAGGGACCGCCAGTAGTCAGAACGAGCAGTACTTC. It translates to CASSIRKTGTASSQNEQYF.

In nucleotides, the CDR3 is TGTGCCAGCAGTGAAGGTCCTAGCCCCTATGAGCAGTTCTTC. Translation gives CASSEGPSPYEQFF. This chain links TRBV6-1 with TRBJ2-1; D perhaps matches TRBD2 (5 bases). CDR3 length: 14 amino acids. From germline, CDR1 is MNHNS and CDR2 SASEGT. The V end was cut by 1 base, the J end by 8 bases, with 12 bases between.

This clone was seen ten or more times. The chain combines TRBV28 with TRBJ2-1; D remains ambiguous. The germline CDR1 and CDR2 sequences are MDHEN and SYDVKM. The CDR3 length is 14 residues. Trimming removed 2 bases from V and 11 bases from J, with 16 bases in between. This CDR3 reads CASSLALSDPQQFF. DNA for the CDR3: TGTGCCAGCAGTTTAGCGCTCTCGGACCCACAGCAGTTCTTC.

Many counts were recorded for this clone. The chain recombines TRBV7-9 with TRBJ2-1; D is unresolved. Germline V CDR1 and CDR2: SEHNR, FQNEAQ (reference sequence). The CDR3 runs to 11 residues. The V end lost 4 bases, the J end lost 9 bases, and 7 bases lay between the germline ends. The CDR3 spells CASSSGVEQFF. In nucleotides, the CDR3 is TGTGCCAGCAGCTCCGGAGTTGAGCAGTTCTTC.

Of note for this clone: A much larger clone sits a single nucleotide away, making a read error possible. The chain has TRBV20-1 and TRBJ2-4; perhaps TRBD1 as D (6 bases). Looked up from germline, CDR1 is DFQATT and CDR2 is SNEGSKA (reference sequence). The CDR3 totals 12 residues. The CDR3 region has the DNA TGCAGAGCTAGTCGACAGGTAAACATTCAGTACTTC. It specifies CRASRQVNIQYF.

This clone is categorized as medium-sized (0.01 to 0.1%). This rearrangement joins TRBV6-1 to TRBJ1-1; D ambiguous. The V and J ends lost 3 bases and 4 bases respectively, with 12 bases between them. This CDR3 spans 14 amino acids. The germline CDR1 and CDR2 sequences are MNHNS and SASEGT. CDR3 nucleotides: TGTGCCAGCAGTGAGGTTTTTCGGGGCACTGAAGCTTTCTTT. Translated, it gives CASSEVFRGTEAFF.

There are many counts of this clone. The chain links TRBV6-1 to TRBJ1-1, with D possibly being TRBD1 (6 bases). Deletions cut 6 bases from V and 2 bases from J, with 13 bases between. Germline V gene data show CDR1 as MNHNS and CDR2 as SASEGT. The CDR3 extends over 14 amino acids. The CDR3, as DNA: TGTGCCAGCAGACTAGGACAGACTAACACTGAAGCTTTCTTT. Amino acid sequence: CASRLGQTNTEAFF.

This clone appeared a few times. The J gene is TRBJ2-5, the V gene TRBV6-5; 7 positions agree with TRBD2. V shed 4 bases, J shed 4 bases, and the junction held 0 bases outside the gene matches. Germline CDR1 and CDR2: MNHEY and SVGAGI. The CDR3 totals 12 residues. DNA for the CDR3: TGTGCCAGCAGTTTAGCGGGAGAGACCCAGTACTTC. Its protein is CASSLAGETQYF.

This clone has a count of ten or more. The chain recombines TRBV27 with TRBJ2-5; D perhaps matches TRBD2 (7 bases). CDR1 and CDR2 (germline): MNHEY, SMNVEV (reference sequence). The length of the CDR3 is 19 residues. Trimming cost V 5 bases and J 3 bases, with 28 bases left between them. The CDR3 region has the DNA TGTGCCAGCAGTAGGGTGTCGGGACTACACCGAGGGGGGAAAGAGACCCAGTACTTC. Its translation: CASSRVSGLHRGGKETQYF.

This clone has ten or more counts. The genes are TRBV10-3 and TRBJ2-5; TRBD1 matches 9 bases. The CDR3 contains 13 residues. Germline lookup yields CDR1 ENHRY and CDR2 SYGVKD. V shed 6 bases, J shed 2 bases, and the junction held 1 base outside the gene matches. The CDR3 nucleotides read TGTGCCATCAGCGACAGGGGGCAAGAGACCCAGTACTTC. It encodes CAISDRGQETQYF.

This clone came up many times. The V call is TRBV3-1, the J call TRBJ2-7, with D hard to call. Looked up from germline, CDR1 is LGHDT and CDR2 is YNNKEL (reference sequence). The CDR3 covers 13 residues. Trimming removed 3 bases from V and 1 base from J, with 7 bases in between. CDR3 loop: CASSHHISYEQYF. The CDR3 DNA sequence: TGTGCCAGCAGCCATCACATTTCCTACGAGCAGTACTTC.

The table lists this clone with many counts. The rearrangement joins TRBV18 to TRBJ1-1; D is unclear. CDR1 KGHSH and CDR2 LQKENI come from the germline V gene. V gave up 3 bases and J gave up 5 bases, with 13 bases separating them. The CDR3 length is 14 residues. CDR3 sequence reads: CASSPPTRRTEAFF. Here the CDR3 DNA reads TGTGCCAGCTCACCTCCCACGAGGAGGACTGAAGCTTTCTTT.

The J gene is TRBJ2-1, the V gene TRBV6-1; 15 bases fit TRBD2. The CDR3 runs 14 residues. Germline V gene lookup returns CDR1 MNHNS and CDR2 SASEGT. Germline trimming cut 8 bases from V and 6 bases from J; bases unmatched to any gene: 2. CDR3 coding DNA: TGTGCCAGCTGGACTAGCGGGAGGGGCAATGAGCAGTTCTTC. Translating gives CASWTSGRGNEQFF.

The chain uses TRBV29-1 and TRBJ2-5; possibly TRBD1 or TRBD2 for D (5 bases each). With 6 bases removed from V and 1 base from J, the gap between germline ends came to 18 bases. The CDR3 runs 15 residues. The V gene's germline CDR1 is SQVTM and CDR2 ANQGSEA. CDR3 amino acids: CSVRWDGGSQETQYF. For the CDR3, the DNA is TGCAGCGTACGCTGGGACGGCGGCTCCCAAGAGACCCAGTACTTC.

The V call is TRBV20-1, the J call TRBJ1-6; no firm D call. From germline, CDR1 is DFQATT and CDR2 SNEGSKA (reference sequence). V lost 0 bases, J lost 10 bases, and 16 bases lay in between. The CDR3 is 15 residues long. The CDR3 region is CSAREGQASGSPLHF. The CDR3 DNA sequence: TGCAGTGCTAGAGAAGGCCAGGCCTCGGGATCACCCCTCCACTTT.

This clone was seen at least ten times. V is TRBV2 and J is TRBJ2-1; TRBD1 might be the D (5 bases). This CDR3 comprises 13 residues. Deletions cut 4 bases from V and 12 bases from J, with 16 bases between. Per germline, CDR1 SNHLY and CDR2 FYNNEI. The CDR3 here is CASSGVAGKGQFF. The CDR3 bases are TGTGCCAGCAGTGGGGTGGCAGGGAAAGGGCAGTTCTTC.

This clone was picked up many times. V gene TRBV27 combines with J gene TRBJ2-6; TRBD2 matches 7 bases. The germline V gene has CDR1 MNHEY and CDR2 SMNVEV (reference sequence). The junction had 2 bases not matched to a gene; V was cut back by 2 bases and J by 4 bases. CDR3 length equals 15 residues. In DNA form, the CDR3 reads TGTGCCAGCAGTTTAGCGGGAGTCGGGGCCAACGTCCTGACTTTC. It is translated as CASSLAGVGANVLTF.

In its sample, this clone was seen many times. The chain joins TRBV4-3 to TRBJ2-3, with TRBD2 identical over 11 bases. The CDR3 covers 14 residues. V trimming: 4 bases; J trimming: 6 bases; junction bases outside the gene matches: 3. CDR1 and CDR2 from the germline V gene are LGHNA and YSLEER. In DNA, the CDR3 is TGCGCCAGCAGCCGACTAGCGGGACCCGATACGCAGTATTTT. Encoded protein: CASSRLAGPDTQYF.

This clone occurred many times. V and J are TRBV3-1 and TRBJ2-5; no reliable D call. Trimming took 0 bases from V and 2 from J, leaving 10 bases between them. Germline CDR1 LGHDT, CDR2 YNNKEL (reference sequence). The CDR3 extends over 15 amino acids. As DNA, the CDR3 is TGTGCCAGCAGCCAAGATGTAACGGTACAAGAGACCCAGTACTTC. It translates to CASSQDVTVQETQYF.

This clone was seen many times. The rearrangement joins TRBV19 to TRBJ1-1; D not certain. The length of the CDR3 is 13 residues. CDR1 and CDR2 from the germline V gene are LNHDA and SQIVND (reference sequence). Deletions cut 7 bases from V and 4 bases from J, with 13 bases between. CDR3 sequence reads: CASTPPEGTEAFF. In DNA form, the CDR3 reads TGTGCCAGTACCCCGCCGGAGGGCACTGAAGCTTTCTTT.

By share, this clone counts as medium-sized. In DNA, the CDR3 is TGTGCCAGCAGCGTCGGGACGGATAACTATGGCTACACCTTC. It specifies CASSVGTDNYGYTF. V usage is TRBV11-2 and J usage is TRBJ1-2; possibly TRBD1 for D (5 bases). The CDR3 is made up of 14 amino acids. Germline CDR1 and CDR2: SGHAT and FQNNGV. V was cut by 5 bases and J by 1 base, with 11 bases left in between.

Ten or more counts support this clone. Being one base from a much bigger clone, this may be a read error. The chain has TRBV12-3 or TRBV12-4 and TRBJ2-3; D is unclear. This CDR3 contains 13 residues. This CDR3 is CASSRGPTDTRYF. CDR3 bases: TGTGCCAGCAGTCGTGGACCTACAGATACGCGGTATTTT.

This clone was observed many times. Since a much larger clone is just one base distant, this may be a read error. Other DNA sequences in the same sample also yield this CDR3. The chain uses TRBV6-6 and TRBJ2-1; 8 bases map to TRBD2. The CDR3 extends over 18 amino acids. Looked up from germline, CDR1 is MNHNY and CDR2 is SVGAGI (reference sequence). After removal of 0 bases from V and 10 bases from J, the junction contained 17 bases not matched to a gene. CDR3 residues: CASSYSPAAGGLFDEQFF. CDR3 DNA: TGTGCCAGCAGTTACTCCCCTGCTGCGGGAGGACTTTTTGACGAGCAGTTCTTC.